This TCR beta chain was recorded in a study of T cells in localized non-small cell lung cancer. Notes on the study in general: Median detection of top 100 tumor clones in adjacent lung was 57 clones. Uninvolved adjacent lung had higher T cell clonality than tumor and all other tissues. The tumor had only one region sequenced, so heterogeneity remains possible. Higher blood T cell density tracked longer overall survival.

J gave up 6 bases and V 5 bases, and 11 bases lay outside the gene matches. The CDR3 spans 15 residues. Germline assignment: CDR1 SGHVS and CDR2 FQNEAQ. The assay was immunoSEQ multiplex PCR, and TCRdb's table has in-frame clones only and misses some. The table has 30,000 or so clones, 89% seen once; the top ten hold over 9%. With respect to this clone: Antigen: not known.

The clonotype was recovered from a woman between 35 and 75 years old with stage I lung adenocarcinoma. V is TRBV7-8 and J is TRBJ2-7; TRBD2 agrees at 9 bases. This material consisted of peripheral blood, taken before any cancer treatment. The CDR3 protein is CASSPRGSGSLEQYF. CDR3 nucleotides: TGTGCCAGCAGCCCAAGGGGTAGCGGGAGTCTCGAGCAGTACTTC.